A single sample gave rise to the 10 T cell receptor beta chains below, sequenced in a study of shared clonotypes between healthy human individuals. Assay used: immunoSEQ multiplex PCR; TCRdb lists only in-frame clones, some missing. Counted here are more than 400,000 clones, approximately 78% occurring once; the ten biggest clones make up more than 10%. Specimen: PBMCs. Source of these receptors: a woman aged 40 to 50 in good health. Some clones in this sample may be carry-over from other donors' samples.

The V and J genes are TRBV6-5 and TRBJ1-3; D ambiguous. V lost 2 bases, J lost 3 bases, and 5 bases lay in between. This CDR3 is 13 amino acids long. CDR1 is MNHEY, CDR2 SVGAGI, per germline. This CDR3 is CASSYMGGNTIYF. In nucleotides, the CDR3 is TGTGCCAGCAGTTACATGGGTGGAAACACCATATATTTT.

Regarding this clone: An end of the junction differs from the germline gene, which may be a read error. This chain uses TRBV6-1 with TRBJ2-7; 8 bases line up with TRBD2. This CDR3 contains 13 residues. Germline CDR1 and CDR2: MNHNS and SASEGT. The CDR3 sequence: CASSVSGAYKQYF. CDR3 nucleotide sequence: TGTGCCAGCAGTGTTAGCGGGGCCTACAAGCAGTACTTC.

The chain uses TRBV4-1 and TRBJ2-1; tentatively, D is TRBD2 (5 bases). The germline CDR1 and CDR2 sequences are MGHRA and YSYEKL. With 1 base removed from V and 7 bases from J, the gap between germline ends came to 17 bases. CDR3 length: 16 amino acids. CDR3 protein: CASSQGLARSGNEQFF. The DNA of the CDR3 is TGCGCCAGCAGCCAAGGGTTAGCGAGGTCTGGGAATGAGCAGTTCTTC.

A note on this clone: The same CDR3 arises from other DNA sequences in this sample as well. V usage is TRBV7-9 and J usage is TRBJ2-7; D ambiguous. Trimming left V 8 bases short and J 1 base short, with 12 bases between. Germline V gene sequence: CDR1 SEHNR, CDR2 FQNEAQ (reference sequence). The length of the CDR3 is 13 residues. CDR3 in amino acids: CASSGTHSYEQYF. The CDR3 DNA follows: TGTGCCAGCTCCGGAACCCATTCCTACGAGCAGTACTTC.

In its sample, this clone was seen once. The chain's CDR3 is CASSLVGAYEQYF. In nucleotides, the CDR3 is TGTGCCAGCAGCTTAGTTGGAGCCTACGAGCAGTACTTC. This chain uses TRBV7-9 with TRBJ2-7; D uncertain. The germline V and J ends were trimmed by 1 base and 2 bases, with 6 bases remaining between them. Germline lookup yields CDR1 SEHNR and CDR2 FQNEAQ (reference sequence). The CDR3 consists of 13 residues. Full variable domain (missing parts from reference TRBV7-9 and TRBJ2-7): DTGVSQNPRHKITKRGQNVTFRCDPISEHNRLYWYRQTLGQGPEFLTYFQNEAQLEKSRLLSDRFSAERPKGSFSTLEIQRTEQGDSAMYLCASSLVGAYEQYFGPGTRLTVT.

The chain uses TRBV29-1 and TRBJ2-2; the D is unclear. The V gene's germline CDR1 is SQVTM and CDR2 ANQGSEA. The CDR3 has 13 residues. V lost 7 bases and J lost 0, with 9 bases in between. The CDR3 here is CSGGPSNTGELFF. The DNA for the CDR3 is TGCAGCGGCGGACCGTCGAACACCGGGGAGCTGTTTTTT.

The J gene is TRBJ2-3, the V gene TRBV6-4; D perhaps matches TRBD2 (5 bases). Trimming removed 1 base from V and 3 bases from J, with 8 bases in between. The CDR3 is made up of 14 amino acids. The germline V gene encodes CDR1 MRHNA and CDR2 SNTAGT. Here the CDR3 DNA reads TGTGCCAGCAGTGACTTGGGCGGGACAGATACGCAGTATTTT. Amino acid sequence: CASSDLGGTDTQYF.

This clone has more than one count but fewer than ten. The chain employs TRBV14 and TRBJ2-1; 9 bases are shared with TRBD2. Germline V gives CDR1 SGHDN, CDR2 FVKESK. The CDR3 is 18 amino acids. The J segment lost 0 bases and the V segment lost 5 bases, leaving 11 bases of the junction unmatched. The CDR3 is CASSTGGRARSSYNEQFF. The CDR3 region has the DNA TGTGCCAGCAGCACGGGCGGGAGGGCTCGAAGCTCCTACAATGAGCAGTTCTTC.

The chain recombines TRBV28 with TRBJ2-4; no reliable D call. The V end was cut by 6 bases, the J end by 16 bases, with 16 bases between. The germline V gene encodes CDR1 MDHEN and CDR2 SYDVKM. CDR3 size: 11 residues. The CDR3 protein is CASSGLGTSYF. CDR3 nucleotides: TGTGCCAGCAGCGGCCTGGGAACAAGTTACTTC.

The CDR3: CATSFTSGPLGAYNEQFF. The CDR3 DNA is TGTGCCACCAGCTTCACTAGCGGGCCGTTAGGGGCCTACAATGAGCAGTTCTTC. The rearrangement uses TRBV15 and TRBJ2-1; 9 bases match TRBD2. Per germline, CDR1 LNHNV and CDR2 YYDKDF (reference sequence). The CDR3 runs 18 residues. J gave up 2 bases and V 5 bases, and 13 bases lay outside the gene matches.